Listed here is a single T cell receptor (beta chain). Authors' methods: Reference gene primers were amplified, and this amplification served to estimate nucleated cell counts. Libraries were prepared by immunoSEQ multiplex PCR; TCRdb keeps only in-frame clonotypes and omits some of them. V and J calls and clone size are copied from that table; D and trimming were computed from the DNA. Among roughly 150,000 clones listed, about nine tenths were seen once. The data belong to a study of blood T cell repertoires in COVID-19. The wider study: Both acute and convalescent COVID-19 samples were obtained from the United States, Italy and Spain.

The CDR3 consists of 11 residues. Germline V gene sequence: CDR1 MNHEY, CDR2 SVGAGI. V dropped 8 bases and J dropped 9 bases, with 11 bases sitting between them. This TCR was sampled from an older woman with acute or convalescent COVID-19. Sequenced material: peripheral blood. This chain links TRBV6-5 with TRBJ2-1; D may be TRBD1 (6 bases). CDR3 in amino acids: CASSLGGEQFF. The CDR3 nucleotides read TGTGCCAGCTCCCTAGGGGGTGAGCAGTTCTTC.